Here is one TCR beta chain with its context. Its cognate antigen has yet to be identified. The sample holds no much larger clone one base away, and base qualities are not on file. The data are from a study of cytomegalovirus exposure and HLA in healthy donors (TCRdb year 2017). Context from the whole study: According to a later analysis, one platform produced both the 110 or so validation repertoires and the 670 or so repertoires of the first cohort. The study aimed to test whether cataloging public T cell receptors could reveal signatures of past pathogen exposure. Besides the first cohort of more than 650 subjects, a separate validation cohort made up of 120 different subjects was used. To predict cytomegalovirus infection status, the study brought together high-throughput TCR immunosequencing, statistical association of individual TCRs with disease status, and machine learning.

Library creation used the immunoSEQ multiplex PCR assay. The study's processing was this. A statistical classification framework was developed to diagnose cytomegalovirus status using the catalog of TCR beta chain sequences. TCRdb took this table from immuneACCESS and kept in-frame rearrangements with V and J called. Such tables lack part of the clones; where checked against another copy, unresolved V genes explain under half of the gap, and the rest is unexplained. That table supplies the V and J calls and clone size; D and trimming were determined from the DNA. The sample table contains about 150,000 clones; only one count was recorded for around 88% of them. About 20% of the sample is held by the ten biggest clonotypes. Overall study outcomes, separate from this receptor: While some public TCRs were present in many individuals, most TCR sequences turned up only very rarely across donors. The authors suggested that the approach could potentially be generalized to other disease states and immunological phenotypes. In vitro tests confirmed that three of the cytomegalovirus-associated TCR beta chains recognize cytomegalovirus antigens. The study listed 150 to 200 TCR beta chains as associated with cytomegalovirus. A later analysis had no HLA typing for the validation cohort, so co-occurrence there was scored across all 110 or so repertoires. The classifier was reported to diagnose cytomegalovirus status with high specificity and sensitivity in both the original and validation cohorts. Of the cluster scores, approximately 94% were above 0 in a later analysis, which found that TCRs clustered in the first cohort also tended to co-occur in the 95 to 150 validation repertoires.

The donors were included in the validation cohort of over a hundred subjects, a group kept apart from the roughly 700-subject first cohort. Spanning cysteine to phenylalanine, the CDR3 consists of 18 amino acids. The kept DNA is CDR3 alone, 54 bases in frame from the first base. The germline V gene sets CDR1 to SGDLS and CDR2 to YYNGEE. The germline V and J ends show losses of 4 bases and 5 bases respectively, and no gene match explains 18 bases of the junction. Recombination connected TRBV9 to TRBJ2-5, with 9 bases matching TRBD2. The sequence was obtained from a man younger than 35 in good health and CMV-seropositive. The sequencing input was PBMCs. The CDR3 loop reads CASSPMNILAGAGETQYF. The DNA is as follows: TGTGCCAGCAGCCCAATGAACATCTTAGCGGGAGCTGGGGAGACCCAGTACTTC.